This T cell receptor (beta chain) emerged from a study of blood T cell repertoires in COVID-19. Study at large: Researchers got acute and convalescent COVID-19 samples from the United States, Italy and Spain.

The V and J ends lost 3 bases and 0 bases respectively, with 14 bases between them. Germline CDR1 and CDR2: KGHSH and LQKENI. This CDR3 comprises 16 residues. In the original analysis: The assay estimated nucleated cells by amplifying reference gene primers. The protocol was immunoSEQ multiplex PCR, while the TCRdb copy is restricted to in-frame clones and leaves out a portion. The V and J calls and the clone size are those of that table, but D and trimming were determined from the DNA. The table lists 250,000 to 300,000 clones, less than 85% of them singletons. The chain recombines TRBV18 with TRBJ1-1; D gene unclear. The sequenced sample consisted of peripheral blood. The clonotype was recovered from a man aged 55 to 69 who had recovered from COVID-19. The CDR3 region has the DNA TGTGCCAGCTCACCTATGGCAGAATACATGAACACTGAAGCTTTCTTT. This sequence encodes CASSPMAEYMNTEAFF.